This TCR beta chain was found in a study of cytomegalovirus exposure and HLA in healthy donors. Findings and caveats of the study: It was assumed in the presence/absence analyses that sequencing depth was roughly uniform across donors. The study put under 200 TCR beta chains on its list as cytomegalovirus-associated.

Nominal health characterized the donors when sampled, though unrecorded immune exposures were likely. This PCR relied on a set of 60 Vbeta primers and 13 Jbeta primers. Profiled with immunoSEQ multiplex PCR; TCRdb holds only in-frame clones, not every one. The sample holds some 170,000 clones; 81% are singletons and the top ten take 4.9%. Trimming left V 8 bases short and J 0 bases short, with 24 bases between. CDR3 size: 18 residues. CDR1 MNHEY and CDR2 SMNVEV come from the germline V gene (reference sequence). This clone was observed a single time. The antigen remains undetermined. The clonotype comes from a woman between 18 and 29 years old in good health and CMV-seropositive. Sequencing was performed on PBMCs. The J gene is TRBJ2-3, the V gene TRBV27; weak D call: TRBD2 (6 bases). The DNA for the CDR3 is TGTGCCAGCCGACGGGACTTTATAGCAGCCCCTAGCACAGATACGCAGTATTTT. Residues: CASRRDFIAAPSTDTQYF.